A selection of T cell receptor beta chains follows, all from one sample in a study of T cell changes during pregnancy in multiple sclerosis. Clones were read by immunoSEQ multiplex PCR, and TCRdb kept only the in-frame ones, dropping some. In the table there are about 47,000 clones, 85% to 95% of which are singletons. The sample here was peripheral blood, taken in the second trimester of pregnancy. The receptor source for this set is a female donor with multiple sclerosis, enrolled in a pregnancy study. The CDR3 runs from the conserved cysteine through the conserved F or W. The D gene is left open where the match is weak. Only part of the rows carry a size: once, few, many, or a class if the clone is expanded.

j_call v_call cdr3_length clone_size d_call cdr3_aa cdr3_nt
TRBJ1-1 TRBV5-4 13 few - CASSLEQVGEAFF TGTGCCAGCAGCTTGGAGCAGGTTGGCGAAGCTTTCTTT
TRBJ2-7 TRBV27 13 - - CASSLGPTYEQYF TGTGCCAGCAGTTTGGGGCCGACATACGAGCAGTACTTC
TRBJ2-3 TRBV29-1 12 - - CSVDAGTDTQYF TGCAGCGTTGATGCAGGGACAGATACGCAGTATTTT
TRBJ2-2 TRBV10-3 15 once TRBD1 CAIKSGTETTGELFF TGTGCCATCAAATCCGGGACAGAAACGACCGGGGAGCTGTTTTTT
TRBJ1-1 TRBV2 12 - - CASSARLKQAFF TGTGCCAGCAGTGCCCGACTCAAGCAAGCTTTCTTT
TRBJ2-1 TRBV6-1 15 - TRBD2 CASSVLAGAYNEQFF TGTGCCAGCAGTGTACTAGCGGGGGCCTACAATGAGCAGTTCTTC
TRBJ2-1 TRBV7-2 14 - - CASCKGGRGSEQFF TGTGCCAGCTGCAAAGGGGGAAGGGGGAGTGAGCAGTTCTTC
TRBJ2-2 TRBV30 13 - - CAWTGGYSGELFF TGTGCCTGGACGGGGGGCTACTCCGGGGAGCTGTTTTTT
TRBJ2-3 TRBV6-4 15 - - CASSPTVLSTDTQYF TGTGCCAGCTCCCCTACGGTCCTAAGCACAGATACGCAGTATTTT
TRBJ2-1 TRBV28 13 - - CASSLISGNEQFF TGTGCCAGCAGTTTAATATCCGGCAATGAGCAGTTCTTC
TRBJ1-2 TRBV4-3 13 - TRBD1 CASSHVDRVGYTF TGCGCCAGCAGCCACGTGGACAGGGTTGGCTACACCTTC
TRBJ2-7 TRBV4-1 13 - - CASSQDPGDEQYF TGCGCCAGCAGCCAAGATCCCGGGGACGAGCAGTACTTC
TRBJ1-5 TRBV18 14 - TRBD1 CASSPDRAERGQHF TGTGCCAGCTCACCAGACAGGGCGGAGAGGGGCCAGCATTTT
TRBJ1-2 TRBV19 13 - TRBD1 CASSQTGHYGYTF TGTGCCAGTTCCCAGACAGGGCACTATGGCTACACCTTC
TRBJ2-3 TRBV27 14 few - CASSLRLTADTQYF TGTGCCAGCAGTTTACGTTTGACAGCAGATACGCAGTATTTT
TRBJ2-3 TRBV20-1 11 once - CSADQGDTQYF TGCAGTGCTGACCAGGGAGATACGCAGTATTTT
TRBJ2-5 TRBV28 14 - - CASSHPRVAETQYF TGTGCCAGCAGTCACCCCAGGGTTGCGGAGACCCAGTACTTC
TRBJ2-7 TRBV14 12 - TRBD1 CASSQRDRALYF TGTGCCAGCAGCCAAAGGGACAGGGCTTTGTACTTC
TRBJ2-5 TRBV28 13 - - CASSFGREETQYF TGTGCCAGCAGTTTTGGCCGGGAAGAGACCCAGTACTTC
TRBJ2-2 TRBV9 16 - TRBD2 CASSVGGRANTGELFF TGTGCCAGCAGCGTAGGCGGGAGGGCGAACACCGGGGAGCTGTTTTTT
TRBJ2-2 TRBV2 16 - TRBD2 CASSEDLAGVDGELFF TGTGCCAGCAGTGAAGACCTAGCGGGAGTGGACGGGGAGCTGTTTTTT
TRBJ2-5 TRBV4-3 15 - - CASSQGWGVQETQYF TGCGCCAGCAGCCAAGGTTGGGGGGTGCAAGAGACCCAGTACTTC
TRBJ1-2 TRBV19 16 once - CASSTSTFPGIDSYTF TGTGCCAGTAGTACTTCCACATTTCCGGGGATCGACAGCTACACCTTC
TRBJ2-7 TRBV15 16 - TRBD2 CATSRYLAGSKYEQYF TGTGCCACCAGCAGATATCTAGCGGGGTCGAAATACGAGCAGTACTTC
TRBJ1-5 TRBV27 15 - TRBD1 CASSNMDRSNQPQHF TGTGCCAGCAGTAACATGGACAGGAGCAATCAGCCCCAGCATTTT
TRBJ1-5 TRBV4-1 14 - - CASSQAQGNQPQHF TGCGCCAGCAGCCAGGCCCAGGGTAATCAGCCCCAGCATTTT
TRBJ2-7 TRBV7-2 14 - - CASSFGVLGYEQYF TGTGCCAGCAGCTTCGGTGTACTCGGGTACGAGCAGTACTTC
TRBJ2-1 TRBV7-2 11 - - CASSLRNEQFF TGTGCCAGCAGCTTGAGAAATGAGCAGTTCTTC
TRBJ2-7 TRBV6-1 12 - - CASSGMGPEQYF TGTGCCAGCAGTGGAATGGGGCCCGAGCAGTACTTC
TRBJ2-3 TRBV19 14 - - CASSSVGRPDTQYF TGTGCCAGTAGTAGCGTCGGTCGTCCAGATACGCAGTATTTT
TRBJ2-4 TRBV21-1 16 - - CASSKVGVQSKNIQYF TGTGCCAGCAGCAAAGTCGGGGTTCAGTCCAAAAACATTCAGTACTTC
TRBJ2-3 TRBV7-3 13 - TRBD1 CASSPTGADTQYF TGTGCCAGCAGCCCCACAGGGGCAGATACGCAGTATTTT
TRBJ2-3 TRBV12-5 16 once TRBD2 CASGLTPSGSTDTQYF TGTGCTAGTGGTCTTACTCCTAGCGGAAGCACAGATACGCAGTATTTT
TRBJ1-1 TRBV20-1 11 - - CSARGSTEAFF TGCAGTGCTAGAGGGAGCACTGAAGCTTTCTTT
TRBJ1-5 TRBV19 15 - - CASQQGITGTQPQHF TGTGCCAGCCAACAGGGTATTACGGGTACTCAGCCCCAGCATTTT
TRBJ2-7 TRBV6-1 14 - TRBD1 CASRTGTGVFEQYF TGTGCCAGCAGGACCGGGACAGGGGTCTTCGAGCAGTACTTC
TRBJ2-7 TRBV6-5 13 - - CARQARESSEQYF TGTGCCAGACAAGCCAGGGAATCCTCCGAGCAGTACTTC
TRBJ1-2 TRBV19 15 - TRBD1 CASSGPGTGKYGYTF TGTGCCAGTAGTGGGCCCGGGACAGGCAAATATGGCTACACCTTC
TRBJ2-7 TRBV7-2 13 - - CASSSDGRGEQYF TGTGCCAGCAGCTCGGACGGACGAGGGGAGCAGTACTTC
TRBJ2-5 TRBV9 15 - - CASSVAPTAQETQYF TGTGCCAGCAGCGTAGCTCCCACAGCCCAAGAGACCCAGTACTTC
TRBJ2-7 TRBV4-3 15 - - CASSQERDSYYEQYF TGCGCCAGCAGCCAAGAGCGGGACAGCTACTACGAGCAGTACTTC
TRBJ2-1 TRBV6-5 11 - - CASSPGTYQFF TGTGCCAGCAGTCCCGGGACTTACCAGTTCTTC
TRBJ1-4 TRBV18 15 - - CASSPRTAANEKLFF TGTGCCAGCTCACCCCGGACAGCCGCTAATGAAAAACTGTTTTTT
TRBJ1-1 TRBV19 16 - TRBD1 CASSELTGGAGTEAFF TGTGCCAGTAGTGAACTGACAGGGGGCGCGGGCACTGAAGCTTTCTTT
TRBJ2-1 TRBV5-6 15 once TRBD2 CASSSGLAGAVEQFF TGTGCCAGCAGCTCGGGACTAGCGGGAGCGGTTGAGCAGTTCTTC
TRBJ2-1 TRBV7-9 16 - - CASSLGPGKFYNEQFF TGTGCCAGCAGCTTAGGTCCGGGGAAGTTTTACAATGAGCAGTTCTTC
TRBJ2-7 TRBV6-5 13 - - CASSQGSSYEQYF TGTGCCAGCAGTCAGGGGTCCTCCTACGAGCAGTACTTC
TRBJ1-1 TRBV19 13 - - CASSQGDWTEAFF TGTGCCAGTAGTCAGGGTGATTGGACTGAAGCTTTCTTT
TRBJ1-2 TRBV10-3 15 - TRBD1 CAINDRGKLNYGYTF TGTGCCATCAACGACAGGGGAAAACTTAACTATGGCTACACCTTC
TRBJ1-2 TRBV4-1 17 - TRBD1 CASSQDFGAGGADGYTF TGCGCCAGCAGCCAAGATTTCGGGGCAGGGGGTGCGGATGGCTACACCTTC
TRBJ2-7 TRBV4-1 19 - TRBD1 CASSQVGFGGDRVGYEQYF TGCGCCAGCAGCCAAGTGGGGTTCGGCGGAGACAGGGTCGGCTACGAGCAGTACTTC